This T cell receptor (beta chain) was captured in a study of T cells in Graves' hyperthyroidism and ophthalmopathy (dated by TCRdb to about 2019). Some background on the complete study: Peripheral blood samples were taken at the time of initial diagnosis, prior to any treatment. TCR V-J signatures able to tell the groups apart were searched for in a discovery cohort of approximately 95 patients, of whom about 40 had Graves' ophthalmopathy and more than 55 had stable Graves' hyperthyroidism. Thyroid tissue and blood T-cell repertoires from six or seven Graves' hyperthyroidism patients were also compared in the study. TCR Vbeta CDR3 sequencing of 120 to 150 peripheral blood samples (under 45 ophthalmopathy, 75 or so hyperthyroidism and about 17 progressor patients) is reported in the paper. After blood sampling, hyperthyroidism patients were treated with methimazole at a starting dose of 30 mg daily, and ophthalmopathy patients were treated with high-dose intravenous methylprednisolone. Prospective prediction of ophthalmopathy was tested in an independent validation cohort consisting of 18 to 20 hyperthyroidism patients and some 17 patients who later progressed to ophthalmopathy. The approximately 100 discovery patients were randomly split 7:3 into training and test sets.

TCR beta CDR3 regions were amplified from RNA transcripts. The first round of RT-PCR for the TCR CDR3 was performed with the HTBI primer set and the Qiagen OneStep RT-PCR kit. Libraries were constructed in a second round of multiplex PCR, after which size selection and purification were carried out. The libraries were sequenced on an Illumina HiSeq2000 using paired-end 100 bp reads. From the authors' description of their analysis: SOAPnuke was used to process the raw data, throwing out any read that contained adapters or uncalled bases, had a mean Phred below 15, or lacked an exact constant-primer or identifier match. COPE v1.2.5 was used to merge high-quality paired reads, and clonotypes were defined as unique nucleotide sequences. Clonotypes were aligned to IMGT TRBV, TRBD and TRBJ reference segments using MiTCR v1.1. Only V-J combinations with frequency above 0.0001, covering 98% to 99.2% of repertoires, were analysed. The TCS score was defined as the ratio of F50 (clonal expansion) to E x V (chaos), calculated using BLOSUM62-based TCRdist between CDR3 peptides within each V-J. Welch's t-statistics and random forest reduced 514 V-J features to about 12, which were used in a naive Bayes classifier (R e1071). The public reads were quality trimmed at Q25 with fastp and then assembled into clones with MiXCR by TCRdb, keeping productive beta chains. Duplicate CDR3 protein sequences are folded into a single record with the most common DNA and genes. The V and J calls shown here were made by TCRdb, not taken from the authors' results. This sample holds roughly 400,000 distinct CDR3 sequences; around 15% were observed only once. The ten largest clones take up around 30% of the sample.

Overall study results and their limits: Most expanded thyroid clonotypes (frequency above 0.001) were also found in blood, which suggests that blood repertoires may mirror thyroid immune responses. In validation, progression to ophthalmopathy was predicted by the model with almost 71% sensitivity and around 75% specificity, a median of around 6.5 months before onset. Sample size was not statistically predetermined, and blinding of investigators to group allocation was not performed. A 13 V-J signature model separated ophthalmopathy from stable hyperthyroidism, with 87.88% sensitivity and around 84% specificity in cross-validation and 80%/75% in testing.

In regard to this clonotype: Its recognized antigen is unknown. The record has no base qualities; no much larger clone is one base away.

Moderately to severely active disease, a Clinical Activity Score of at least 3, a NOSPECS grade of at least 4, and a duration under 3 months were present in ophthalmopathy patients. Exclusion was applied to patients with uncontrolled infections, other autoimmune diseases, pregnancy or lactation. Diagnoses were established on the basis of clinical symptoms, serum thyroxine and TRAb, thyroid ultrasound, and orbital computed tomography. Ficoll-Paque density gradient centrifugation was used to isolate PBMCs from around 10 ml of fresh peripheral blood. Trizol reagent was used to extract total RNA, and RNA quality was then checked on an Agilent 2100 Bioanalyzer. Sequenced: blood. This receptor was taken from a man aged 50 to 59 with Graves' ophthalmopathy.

The DNA sequence is TGCGCCAGCAGCCAGAAAGGACTAGCGGCTTACGAGCAGTACTTC. It encodes CASSQKGLAAYEQYF. The chain is encoded by TRBV4-1 joined to TRBJ2-7, with 10 bases aligning to TRBD2. V is pruned by 3 bases and J by 4 bases, leaving 6 bases of the junction without a gene match. In the germline V gene, CDR1 corresponds to MGHRA and CDR2 to YSYEKL. The CDR3 has 15 amino acids, counting the end cysteine and phenylalanine. Only the CDR3 portion is preserved as DNA: 45 bases, with reading frame beginning at the first base.